A single sample gave rise to the 6 T cell receptor beta chains below, sequenced in a study of control samples from healthy donors and cancer patients. Only in-frame clones appear in the TCRdb table, and some are missing; sequencing was by immunoSEQ multiplex PCR. The sample has around 180,000 clones, roughly 94% seen once. The sample comprised blood. The source is a woman between 18 and 29 years old in good health.

This clone was counted a single time. The J gene is TRBJ2-2, the V gene TRBV6-6, with D hard to call. Germline V gene data show CDR1 as MNHNY and CDR2 as SVGAGI (reference sequence). The CDR3 length is 13 residues. Trimming took 2 bases from V and 6 from J, leaving 7 bases between them. This CDR3 is CASSYPGPGELFF. DNA for the CDR3: TGTGCCAGCAGTTACCCCGGACCCGGGGAGCTGTTTTTT.

This clone was found once. The CDR3 protein is CASSTGQGWANVLTF. CDR3 nucleotides: TGTGCCAGTAGTACAGGACAGGGTTGGGCCAACGTCCTGACTTTC. V is TRBV19 and J is TRBJ2-6, with 8 bases that match TRBD1. Germline V CDR1 and CDR2: LNHDA, SQIVND (reference sequence). J was trimmed by 5 bases and V by 4 bases; bases with no gene match: 4. CDR3 length equals 15 residues.

The chain couples TRBV9 to TRBJ2-5; 9 bases align to TRBD1. The CDR3 contains 15 residues. CDR1 is SGDLS, CDR2 YYNGEE, per germline. The V gene end was trimmed by 3 bases and the J gene end by 2 bases; junction bases not matched to a gene: 5. The CDR3 nucleotides are TGTGCCAGCAGCGCCCCAGGGACAGGGCAAGAGACCCAGTACTTC. Amino acids: CASSAPGTGQETQYF.

This clone has only one observation. The gene calls are TRBV10-3 and TRBJ2-5, with 7 nucleotides matching TRBD1. V shed 10 bases and J 1 base; nucleotides not matched to a gene: 9. The V gene's germline CDR1 is ENHRY and CDR2 SYGVKD. The CDR3 loop spans 14 amino acids. The CDR3, as DNA: TGTGCCACCAGGAGTCGACAGGGCCAAGAGACCCAGTACTTC. Protein product: CATRSRQGQETQYF.

The chain couples TRBV16 to TRBJ2-3, with unresolved D. Germline assignment: CDR1 KGHSY and CDR2 FQNENV. CDR3 length: 14 amino acids. V shed 2 bases and J shed 3 bases, with 9 bases lying between them. CDR3 coding DNA: TGTGCCAGCAGCCAACGTGGGTTAACAGATACGCAGTATTTT. It specifies CASSQRGLTDTQYF.

On this clone itself: In the same sample, other DNA sequences code for this CDR3. The chain combines TRBV7-9 with TRBJ1-1; 8 bases agree with TRBD1. Trimming removed 4 bases from V and 7 bases from J; junction bases left unmatched: 2. The CDR3 loop spans 12 amino acids. CDR1 and CDR2 (germline): SEHNR, FQNEAQ (reference sequence). CDR3: CASSSTGGEAFF. DNA for the CDR3: TGTGCCAGCAGCTCCACAGGGGGTGAAGCTTTCTTT.